The rows below give T cell receptor beta chains drawn from one sample of a study of cytomegalovirus exposure and HLA in healthy donors. Profiled with immunoSEQ multiplex PCR; TCRdb holds only in-frame clones, not every one. The sample gives over 200,000 clones, around 80% of which show up once; roughly an eighth is in the top ten. Sequenced sample: PBMCs. These receptor sequences come from a woman aged 25 to 39 in good health and CMV-seropositive. CDR3s include the opening cysteine and the closing phenylalanine or tryptophan. A D gene is named only where the DNA matches it firmly. Rows may omit the clone size; those that give it use once, few, many or a size class.

cdr3_aa	cdr3_nt	clone_size	v_call	j_call	d_call
CASSSQRGSYEQYF	TGTGCCAGCAGCTCCCAGAGGGGCTCCTACGAGCAGTACTTC	NA	TRBV27	TRBJ2-7	NA
CASSYGGAGELFF	TGCGCCAGCAGCTATGGGGGCGCCGGGGAGCTGTTTTTT	NA	TRBV5-1	TRBJ2-2	NA
CASSYPGSATTEAFF	TGTGCCAGCAGTTACCCGGGCTCGGCTACAACTGAAGCTTTCTTT	NA	TRBV6-5	TRBJ1-1	NA
CASSLGGDEQFF	TGTGCCAGCAGCTTAGGTGGTGATGAGCAGTTCTTC	NA	TRBV7-9	TRBJ2-1	NA
CASSLGIRKYEQYF	TGTGCCAGCAGTTTAGGCATAAGGAAATACGAGCAGTACTTC	NA	TRBV27	TRBJ2-7	NA
CASSFPNLTHYEQYF	TGTGCCAGCAGCTTTCCCAATTTGACACATTACGAGCAGTACTTC	NA	TRBV7-8	TRBJ2-7	NA
CASSLAPRQGRTGELFF	TGTGCCAGCAGCTTAGCGCCCCGACAGGGGCGGACCGGGGAGCTGTTTTTT	NA	TRBV7-8	TRBJ2-2	TRBD1
CASSLGSNYGYTF	TGTGCCAGCAGCTTGGGTTCTAACTATGGCTACACCTTC	NA	TRBV5-4	TRBJ1-2	NA
CASSVAETGNTGELFF	TGTGCCAGCAGCGTAGCTGAGACAGGGAACACCGGGGAGCTGTTTTTT	NA	TRBV9	TRBJ2-2	NA
CASRSSRDPGGYTF	TGTGCCAGCAGATCCTCCAGGGACCCCGGGGGCTACACCTTC	NA	TRBV28	TRBJ1-2	NA
CASSQDRPASVGNQPQHF	TGTGCCAGCAGCCAAGATAGGCCCGCTTCGGTTGGAAATCAGCCCCAGCATTTT	NA	TRBV14	TRBJ1-5	NA
CASSTYVEQFF	TGTGCCAGCAGCACTTACGTCGAGCAGTTCTTC	NA	TRBV28	TRBJ2-1	NA
CASSFYEQYF	TGTGCCAGCAGCTTCTACGAGCAGTACTTC	NA	TRBV2	TRBJ2-7	NA
CASSTWTSGRYEQYF	TGTGCCAGCAGTACCTGGACTAGCGGGAGATACGAGCAGTACTTC	NA	TRBV27	TRBJ2-7	TRBD2
CAISESGYSYEQYF	TGTGCCATCAGTGAGTCGGGCTACTCCTACGAGCAGTACTTC	NA	TRBV10-3	TRBJ2-7	NA
CASSKYDNEQFF	TGTGCCAGCTCAAAGTATGACAATGAGCAGTTCTTC	once	TRBV18	TRBJ2-1	NA
CASSPLTGTPNTGELFF	TGTGCCAGCAGTCCTCTCACAGGGACACCGAACACCGGGGAGCTGTTTTTT	NA	TRBV27	TRBJ2-2	NA
CASSLGARTIYF	TGTGCCAGCAGCTTAGGGGCACGGACCATATATTTT	NA	TRBV7-2	TRBJ1-3	NA
CAISGSGGDEQFF	TGTGCCATCAGTGGCAGCGGGGGGGATGAGCAGTTCTTC	NA	TRBV10-3	TRBJ2-1	TRBD2
CASSLKITDTQYF	TGCGCCAGCAGCTTGAAGATCACAGATACGCAGTATTTT	NA	TRBV5-1	TRBJ2-3	NA
CASSLVVGGSEAFF	TGTGCCAGCAGCTTAGTAGTAGGGGGCAGTGAAGCTTTCTTT	NA	TRBV7-2	TRBJ1-1	TRBD1
CASSVEYGSPLLF	TGTGCCAGCAGCGTAGAGTACGGGTCTCCACTCCTTTTT	NA	TRBV9	TRBJ1-3	NA
CASSDSPGANYGYTF	TGTGCCAGCAGCGACAGTCCAGGGGCCAACTATGGCTACACCTTC	NA	TRBV9	TRBJ1-2	NA
CATSRVFINEQFF	TGTGCCACCAGCAGAGTTTTCATCAATGAGCAGTTCTTC	NA	TRBV15	TRBJ2-1	NA
CASTLGADTQYF	TGTGCCAGCACTTTAGGAGCAGATACGCAGTATTTT	NA	TRBV28	TRBJ2-3	NA
CASSFARGSLGEKLFF	TGTGCCAGCAGCTTTGCTAGGGGCTCCCTGGGGGAAAAACTGTTTTTT	NA	TRBV7-8	TRBJ1-4	NA